This T cell receptor (beta chain) comes out of a study of cytotoxic CD8 clonotypes in ibrutinib-treated CLL. In the study overall: By median roughly 72 months, approximately 12 had progressed and 14 stayed remitted; responses had been 2 complete and approximately 24 partial. Study observations and caveats: Treatment saw public clonotypes, which were uncommon, either contract or stay stable. Clonality increased at ibrutinib response, then returned toward baseline at progression.

As for this clone: Its antigen is unidentified.

TCRdb's copy holds only in-frame clones and misses some; the assay was immunoSEQ multiplex PCR. The sample lists 150,000 or so clones, 70% to 90% seen once, with about 2.9% in the top ten. The sequencing here drew on PBMCs, taken at disease progression, from a patient treated with ibrutinib. The TCR sequence derives from a human donor with chronic lymphocytic leukemia.

The CDR3 here is CASSEARGWVGANQPQHF. The CDR3 nucleotides are TGTGCCAGCAGTGAAGCGCGGGGGTGGGTGGGTGCAAATCAGCCCCAGCATTTT. The chain employs TRBV6-1 and TRBJ1-5, with D tentatively TRBD1 (5 bases). CDR3 size: 18 residues. Looked up from germline, CDR1 is MNHNS and CDR2 is SASEGT. Deletions cut 0 bases from V and 4 bases from J, with 19 bases between.